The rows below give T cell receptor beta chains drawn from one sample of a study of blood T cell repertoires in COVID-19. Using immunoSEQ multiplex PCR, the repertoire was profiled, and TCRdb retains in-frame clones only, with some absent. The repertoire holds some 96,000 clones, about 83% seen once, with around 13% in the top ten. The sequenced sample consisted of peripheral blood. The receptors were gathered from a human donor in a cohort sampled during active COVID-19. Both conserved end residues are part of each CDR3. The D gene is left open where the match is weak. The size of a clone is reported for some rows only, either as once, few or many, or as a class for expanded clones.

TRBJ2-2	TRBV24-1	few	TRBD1	TGTGCCACCAGTGATTCTCGACAGGGGGCTGTCGGGGAGCTGTTTTTT	CATSDSRQGAVGELFF
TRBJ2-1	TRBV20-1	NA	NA	TGCAGTGCTAGTCGGGAAACCAATGAGCAGTTCTTC	CSASRETNEQFF
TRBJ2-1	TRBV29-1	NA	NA	TGCAGCGTGATGAGGGGGGGGGATGAGCAGTTCTTC	CSVMRGGDEQFF
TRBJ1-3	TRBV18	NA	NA	TGTGCCAGCTCTCCTCAGGGGAGCTCTGGAAACACCATATATTTT	CASSPQGSSGNTIYF
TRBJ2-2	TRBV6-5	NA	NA	TGTGCCAGCATGTCTACCGGGGAGCTGTTTTTT	CASMSTGELFF
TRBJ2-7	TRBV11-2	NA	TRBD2	TGTGCCAGCGCAGGCGGGCTAGCGGGAGACGAGCAGTACTTC	CASAGGLAGDEQYF
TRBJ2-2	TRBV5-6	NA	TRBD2	TGTGCCAGCAGTCCTAGCGGGAGGGCGAACACCGGGGAGCTGTTTTTT	CASSPSGRANTGELFF
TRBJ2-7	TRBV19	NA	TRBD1	TGTGCCAGTAGTATGGGACAGGGGGAGTTTTGGGACGAGCAGTACTTC	CASSMGQGEFWDEQYF
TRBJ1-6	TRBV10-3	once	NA	TGTGCCATCAGTGATTCGAATTCACCCCTCCACTTT	CAISDSNSPLHF
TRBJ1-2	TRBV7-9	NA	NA	TGTGCCAGCAGCTTATCCCAGGGGCTGGGTGGCTACACCTTC	CASSLSQGLGGYTF
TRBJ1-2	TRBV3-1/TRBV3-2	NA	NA	TGTGCCAGCAGCCAACCGACGGGGAGGGGAGGCTATGGCTACACCTTC	CASSQPTGRGGYGYTF
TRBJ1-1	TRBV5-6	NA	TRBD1	TGTGCCAGCAGCTGGGGGACAGCAGAAGCTTTCTTT	CASSWGTAEAFF
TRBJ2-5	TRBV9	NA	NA	TGTGCCAGCAGCGTAGTGTCAGGGCCGCAAGAGACCCAGTACTTC	CASSVVSGPQETQYF
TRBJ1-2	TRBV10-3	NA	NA	TGTGCCATCAGCATCGACAGGAACTATGGCTACACCTTC	CAISIDRNYGYTF
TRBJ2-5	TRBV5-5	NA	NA	TGTGCCAGCAGCTTGACGACTAACGCCCCAGAGACTCAGTACTTC	CASSLTTNAPETQYF
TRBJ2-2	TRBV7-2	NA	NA	TGTGCCAGCAGCTCAACCTCGGGGTTTGGGGAGCTGTTTTTT	CASSSTSGFGELFF
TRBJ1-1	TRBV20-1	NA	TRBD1	TGCAGTGCTAGGACAGGGACTGAAGCTTTCTTT	CSARTGTEAFF
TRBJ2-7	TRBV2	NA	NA	TGTGCCAGCAGTGACCCAGGGGCGGTCGGCGAGCAGTACTTC	CASSDPGAVGEQYF
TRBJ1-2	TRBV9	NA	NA	TGTGCCAGCAGCCCCGCCGCGGGGGCTAACTATGGCTACACCTTC	CASSPAAGANYGYTF
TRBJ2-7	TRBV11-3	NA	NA	TGTGCCAGCGGACCCGGAGGGACTTCCTACGAGCAGTACTTC	CASGPGGTSYEQYF
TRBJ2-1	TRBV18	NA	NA	TGTGCCAGCTCACCACTATCCGGGGATGAGCAGTTCTTC	CASSPLSGDEQFF
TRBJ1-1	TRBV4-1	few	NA	TGCGCCAGCAGCCAAGGGCCAGGTACTGAAGCTTTCTTT	CASSQGPGTEAFF
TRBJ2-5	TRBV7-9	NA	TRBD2	TGTGCCAGCAGTTCGCTAGCGGGGGGCGCCCCGACCCAGTACTTC	CASSSLAGGAPTQYF
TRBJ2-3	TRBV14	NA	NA	TGTGCCAGCAGCCAAGTAGGGCCGGGACTCACAGATACGCAGTATTTT	CASSQVGPGLTDTQYF